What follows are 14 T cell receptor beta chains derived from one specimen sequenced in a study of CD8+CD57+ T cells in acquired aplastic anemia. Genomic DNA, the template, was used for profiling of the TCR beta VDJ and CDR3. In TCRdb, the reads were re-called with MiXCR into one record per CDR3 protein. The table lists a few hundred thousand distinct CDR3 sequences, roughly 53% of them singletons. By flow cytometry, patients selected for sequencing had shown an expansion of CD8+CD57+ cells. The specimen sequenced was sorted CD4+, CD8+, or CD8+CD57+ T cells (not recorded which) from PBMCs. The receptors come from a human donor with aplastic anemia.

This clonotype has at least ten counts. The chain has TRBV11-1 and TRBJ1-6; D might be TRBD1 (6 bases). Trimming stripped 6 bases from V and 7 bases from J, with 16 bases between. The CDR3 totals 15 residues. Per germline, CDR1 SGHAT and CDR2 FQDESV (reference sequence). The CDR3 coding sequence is TGTGCCAGCAGGCGGGCAGGGGCTCGCAATTCACCCCTCCACTTT. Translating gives CASRRAGARNSPLHF.

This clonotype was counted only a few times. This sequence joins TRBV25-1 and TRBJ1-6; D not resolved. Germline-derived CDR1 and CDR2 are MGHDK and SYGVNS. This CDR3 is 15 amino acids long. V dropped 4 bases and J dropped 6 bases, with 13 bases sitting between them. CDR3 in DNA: TGTGCCAGCAGTGGCAAGGCCAAACCTAATTCACCCCTCCACTTT. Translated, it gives CASSGKAKPNSPLHF. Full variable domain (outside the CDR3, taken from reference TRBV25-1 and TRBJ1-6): EADIYQTPRYLVIGTGKKITLECSQTMGHDKMYWYQQDPGMELHLIHYSYGVNSTEKGDLSSESTVSRIRTEHFPLTLESARPSHTSQYLCASSGKAKPNSPLHFGNGTRLTVT.

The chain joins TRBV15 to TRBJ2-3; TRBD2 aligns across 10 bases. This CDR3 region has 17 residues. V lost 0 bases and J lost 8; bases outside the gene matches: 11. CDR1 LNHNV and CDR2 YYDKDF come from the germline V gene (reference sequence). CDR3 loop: CATSREYSGGAAGTQYF. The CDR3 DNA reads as TGTGCCACCAGCAGAGAATACAGCGGGGGGGCGGCAGGTACGCAGTATTTT.

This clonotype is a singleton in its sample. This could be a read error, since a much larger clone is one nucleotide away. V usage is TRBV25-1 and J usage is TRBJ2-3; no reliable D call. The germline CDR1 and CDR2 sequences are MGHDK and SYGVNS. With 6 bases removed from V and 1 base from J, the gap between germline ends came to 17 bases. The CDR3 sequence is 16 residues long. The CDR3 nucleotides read TGTGCCAGCAGCCAAGATTTAGCTGGCGGCACAGATACGCAGTATTTT. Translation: CASSQDLAGGTDTQYF.

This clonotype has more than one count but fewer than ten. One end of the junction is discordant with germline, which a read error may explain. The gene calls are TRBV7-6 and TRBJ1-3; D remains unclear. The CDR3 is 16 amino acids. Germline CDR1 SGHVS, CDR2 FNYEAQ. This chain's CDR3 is CASSAGSKSSGNTIYF. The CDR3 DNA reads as TGTGCTAGCAGCGCCGGATCGAAGAGCTCTGGAAACACCATATATTTT.

In nucleotides, the CDR3 is TGTGCCAGCAGTTTACGAGGGAATGAGCAGTTCTTC. It yields the protein CASSLRGNEQFF. The chain employs TRBV28 and TRBJ2-1; maybe TRBD2 (5 bases). In germline, CDR1 is MDHEN, CDR2 SYDVKM. Between the trimmed V and J ends, which lost 2 bases and 7 bases, there was a span of 6 bases. The CDR3 spans 12 residues.

The DNA for the CDR3 is TGTGCCAGCAGAGCAGGGGTTAGACAGGGTTACTACGAGCAGTACTTC. It encodes CASRAGVRQGYYEQYF. The chain links TRBV2 to TRBJ2-7, with 7 bases lining up with TRBD1. CDR3 length: 16 residues. Trimming cost V 6 bases and J 3 bases; bases outside gene matches: 14. Germline V gene lookup returns CDR1 SNHLY and CDR2 FYNNEI.

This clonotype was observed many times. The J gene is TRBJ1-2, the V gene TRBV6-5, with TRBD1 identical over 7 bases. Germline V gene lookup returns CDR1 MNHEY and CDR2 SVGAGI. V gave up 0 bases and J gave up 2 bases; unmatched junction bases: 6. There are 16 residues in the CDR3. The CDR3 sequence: CASSYSTGTANYGYTF. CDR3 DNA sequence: TGTGCCAGCAGTTACTCGACGGGGACAGCCAACTATGGCTACACCTTC.

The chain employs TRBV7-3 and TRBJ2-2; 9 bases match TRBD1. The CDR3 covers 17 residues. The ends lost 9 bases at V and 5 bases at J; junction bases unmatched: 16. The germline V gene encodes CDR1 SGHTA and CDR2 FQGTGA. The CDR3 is CASSLFHRGPGTGELFF. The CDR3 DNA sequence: TGTGCCAGTAGTCTCTTTCACAGGGGGCCGGGGACCGGGGAGCTGTTTTTT.

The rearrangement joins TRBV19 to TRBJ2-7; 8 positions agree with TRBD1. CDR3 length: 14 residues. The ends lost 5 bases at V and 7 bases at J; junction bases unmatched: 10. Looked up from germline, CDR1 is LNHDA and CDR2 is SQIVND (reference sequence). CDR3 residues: CASSPGQGAGEQYF. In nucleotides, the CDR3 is TGTGCCAGTAGTCCGGGGCAGGGGGCCGGGGAGCAGTACTTC.

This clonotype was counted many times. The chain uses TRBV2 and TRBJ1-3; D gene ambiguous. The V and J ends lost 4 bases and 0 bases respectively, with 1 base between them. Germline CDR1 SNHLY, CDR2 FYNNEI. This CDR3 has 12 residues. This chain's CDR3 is CASSGSGNTIYF. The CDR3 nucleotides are TGTGCCAGCAGTGGCTCTGGAAACACCATATATTTT.

CDR3 amino acids: CASREGQGAYEQYF. In nucleotides, the CDR3 is TGTGCCAGCAGAGAGGGACAGGGGGCCTACGAGCAGTACTTC. This chain joins TRBV7-6 and TRBJ2-7; 11 bases agree with TRBD1. Trimming took 6 bases from V and 2 from J; bases not matched to a gene: 3. The CDR3 runs 14 residues. CDR1 and CDR2 from the germline V gene are SGHVS and FNYEAQ.

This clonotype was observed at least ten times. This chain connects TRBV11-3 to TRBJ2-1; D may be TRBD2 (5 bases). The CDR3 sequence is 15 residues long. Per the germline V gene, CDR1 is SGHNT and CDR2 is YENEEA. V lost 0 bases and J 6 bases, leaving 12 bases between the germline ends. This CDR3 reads CASSLDRASSNEQFF. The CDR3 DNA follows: TGTGCCAGCAGCTTAGATAGGGCTAGCAGCAATGAGCAGTTCTTC.

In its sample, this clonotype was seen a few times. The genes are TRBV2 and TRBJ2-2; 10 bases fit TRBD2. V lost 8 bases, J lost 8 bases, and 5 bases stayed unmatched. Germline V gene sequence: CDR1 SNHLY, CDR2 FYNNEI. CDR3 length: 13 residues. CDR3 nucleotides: TGTGCCAGCGGGCCGGGACTAGCGGGGGAGCTGTTTTTT. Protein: CASGPGLAGELFF.